These 10 T cell receptor beta chains originate from one sample sequenced in a study of blood T cell repertoires in COVID-19. Generated by immunoSEQ multiplex PCR, the TCRdb table keeps only in-frame clones and is missing some. The profile shows 300,000 to 400,000 clones, approximately 86% of them singletons. Source material: peripheral blood. The source of these receptors is a woman aged 55-75 years with COVID-19, enrolled during active disease.

The chain links TRBV11-2 to TRBJ1-3; TRBD1 aligns across 7 bases. The CDR3 length is 15 residues. Unmatched junction bases numbered 2, after V lost 3 bases and J lost 0 bases. Germline CDR1 SGHAT, CDR2 FQNNGV. CDR3 DNA: TGTGCCAGCAGCTTCGACAGGGACTCTGGAAACACCATATATTTT. This encodes CASSFDRDSGNTIYF.

The chain links TRBV6-1 to TRBJ2-7; D is perhaps TRBD1 (6 bases). V lost 3 bases and J 0 bases, leaving 15 bases between the germline ends. The germline V gene has CDR1 MNHNS and CDR2 SASEGT. The CDR3 has 16 amino acids. CDR3 sequence reads: CASSEPGTPLSYEQYF. CDR3 in DNA: TGTGCCAGCAGTGAGCCGGGGACACCGCTCTCCTACGAGCAGTACTTC.

V usage is TRBV7-3 and J usage is TRBJ2-5, with 8 bases fitting TRBD2. The germline V gene has CDR1 SGHTA and CDR2 FQGTGA. The CDR3 has 15 amino acids. J was trimmed by 5 bases and V by 0 bases; bases with no gene match: 5. The CDR3 reads CASSLTSGVRETQYF. DNA for the CDR3: TGTGCCAGCAGCTTAACTAGCGGGGTCCGTGAGACCCAGTACTTC. Full variable domain (remainder filled in from reference TRBV7-3 and TRBJ2-5): GAGVSQTPSNKVTEKGKYVELRCDPISGHTALYWYRQSLGQGPEFLIYFQGTGAADDSGLPNDRFFAVRPEGSVSTLKIQRTERGDSAVYLCASSLTSGVRETQYFGPGTRLLVL.

This clone was seen just once. This chain uses TRBV21-1 with TRBJ2-3; the table names TRBD1, a call not compared with the DNA. TRBV21-1 is an annotated pseudogene. CDR3 length equals 14 residues. The DNA of the CDR3 is TGTGCCAGCAGCGGCCCAGGCCGCACAGATACGCAGTATTTT. Amino acids: CASSGPGRTDTQYF.

The genes are TRBV5-1 and TRBJ2-5; D perhaps matches TRBD1 (7 bases). Germline CDR1 SGHRS, CDR2 YFSETQ. The CDR3 sequence is 15 residues long. V gave up 3 bases and J gave up 5 bases, with 17 bases separating them. For the CDR3, the DNA is TGCGCCAGCAGCTGGCGGGACAGCGCACAGGAGACCCAGTACTTC. Its protein product is CASSWRDSAQETQYF.

In its sample, this clone was seen once. The V gene is TRBV11-3, the J gene TRBJ2-2; 9 bases are a match to TRBD1. Looked up from germline, CDR1 is SGHNT and CDR2 is YENEEA. This CDR3 spans 17 amino acids. V trimming: 5 bases; J trimming: 1 base; junction bases outside the gene matches: 8. The CDR3 loop is CASSPRRGQGNTGELFF. CDR3 nucleotides: TGTGCCAGCAGCCCGCGTCGGGGACAGGGGAACACCGGGGAGCTGTTTTTT.

This chain uses TRBV18 with TRBJ1-1; TRBD1 might be the D (6 bases). Germline lookup yields CDR1 KGHSH and CDR2 LQKENI. Between the trimmed V and J ends, which lost 6 bases and 1 base, there was a span of 9 bases. This CDR3 has 13 residues. This CDR3 is CASSTGTNTEAFF. For the CDR3, the DNA is TGTGCCAGCTCGACAGGTACGAACACTGAAGCTTTCTTT.

This clone was seen once. The gene calls are TRBV6-5 and TRBJ1-2, with no clear D. Germline V CDR1 and CDR2: MNHEY, SVGAGI. V gave up 5 bases and J gave up 4 bases, with 17 bases separating them. The CDR3 is 15 residues long. CDR3 region: CASSSGRLGGYGYTF. CDR3 nucleotides: TGTGCCAGCAGTAGCGGGAGACTGGGAGGCTATGGCTACACCTTC.

The chain is built from TRBV30 and TRBJ2-7; 7 bases map to TRBD1. After removal of 3 bases from V and 6 bases from J, the junction contained 8 bases not matched to a gene. Germline CDR1 reads GTSNPN; CDR2 reads SVGIG (reference sequence). The CDR3 length is 13 residues. The CDR3 is CAWRGQLMGEQYF. CDR3 sequence (DNA): TGTGCCTGGAGGGGACAGTTGATGGGCGAGCAGTACTTC.

The rearrangement links TRBV4-3 to TRBJ1-4; TRBD1 agrees at 9 bases. The trim removed 4 bases at V and 7 bases at J, leaving 7 bases unmatched. Germline V gene data show CDR1 as LGHNA and CDR2 as YSLEER. The CDR3 extends over 15 amino acids. This CDR3 reads CASSPRDRVGEKLFF. CDR3 coding DNA: TGCGCCAGCAGCCCCCGGGACAGGGTCGGTGAAAAACTGTTTTTT.